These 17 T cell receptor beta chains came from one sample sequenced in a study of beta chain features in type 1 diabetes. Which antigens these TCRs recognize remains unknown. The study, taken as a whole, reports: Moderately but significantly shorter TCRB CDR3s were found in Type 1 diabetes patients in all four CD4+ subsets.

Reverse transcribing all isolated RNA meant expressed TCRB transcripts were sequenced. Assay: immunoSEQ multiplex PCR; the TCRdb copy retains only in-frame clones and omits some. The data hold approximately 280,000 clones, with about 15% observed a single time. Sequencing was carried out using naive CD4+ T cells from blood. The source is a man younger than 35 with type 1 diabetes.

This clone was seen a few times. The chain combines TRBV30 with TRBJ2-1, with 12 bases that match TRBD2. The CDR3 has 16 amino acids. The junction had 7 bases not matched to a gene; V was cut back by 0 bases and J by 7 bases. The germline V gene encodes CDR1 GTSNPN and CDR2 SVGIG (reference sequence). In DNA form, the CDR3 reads TGTGCCTGGAGTGTATTGGGCCTAGCGGGAGGGAATGAGCAGTTCTTC. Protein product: CAWSVLGLAGGNEQFF.

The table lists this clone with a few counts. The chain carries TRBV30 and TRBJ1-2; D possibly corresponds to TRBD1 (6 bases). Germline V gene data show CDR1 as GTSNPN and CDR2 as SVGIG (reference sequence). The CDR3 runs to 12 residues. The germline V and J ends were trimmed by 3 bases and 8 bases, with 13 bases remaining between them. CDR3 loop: CAWSPTGLGYTF. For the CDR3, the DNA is TGTGCCTGGAGCCCTACAGGGCTCGGCTACACCTTC. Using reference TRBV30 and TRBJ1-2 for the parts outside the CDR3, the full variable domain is SQTIHQWPATLVQPVGSPLSLECTVEGTSNPNLYWYRQAAGRGLQLLFYSVGIGQISSEVPQNLSASRPQDRQFILSSKKLLLSDSGFYLCAWSPTGLGYTFGSGTRLTVV.

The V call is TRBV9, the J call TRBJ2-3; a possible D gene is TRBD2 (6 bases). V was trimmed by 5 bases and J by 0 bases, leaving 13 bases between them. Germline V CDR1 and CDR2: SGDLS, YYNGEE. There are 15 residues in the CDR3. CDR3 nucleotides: TGTGCCAGCAGTGGAACCGGGGGTAGCACAGATACGCAGTATTTT. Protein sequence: CASSGTGGSTDTQYF. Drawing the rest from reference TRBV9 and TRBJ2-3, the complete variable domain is DSGVTQTPKHLITATGQRVTLRCSPRSGDLSVYWYQQSLDQGLQFLIQYYNGEERAKGNILERFSAQQFPDLHSELNLSSLELGDSALYFCASSGTGGSTDTQYFGPGTRLTVL.

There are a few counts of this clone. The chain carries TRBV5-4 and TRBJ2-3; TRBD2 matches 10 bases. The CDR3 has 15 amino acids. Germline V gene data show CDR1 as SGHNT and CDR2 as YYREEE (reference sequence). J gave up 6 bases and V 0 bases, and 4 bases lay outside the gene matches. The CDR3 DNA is TGTGCCAGCAGCTTGGGGAGCGGGGGGGCGGATACGCAGTATTTT. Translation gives CASSLGSGGADTQYF.

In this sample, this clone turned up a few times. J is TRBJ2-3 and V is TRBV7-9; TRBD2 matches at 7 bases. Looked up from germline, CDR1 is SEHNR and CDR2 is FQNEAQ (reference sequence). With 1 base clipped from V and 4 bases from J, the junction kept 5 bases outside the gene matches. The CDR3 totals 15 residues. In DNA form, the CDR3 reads TGTGCCAGCAGCTTAGAAGGCGGGAGCTCAGATACGCAGTATTTT. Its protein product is CASSLEGGSSDTQYF. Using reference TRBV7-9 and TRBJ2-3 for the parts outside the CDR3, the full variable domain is DTGVSQNPRHKITKRGQNVTFRCDPISEHNRLYWYRQTLGQGPEFLTYFQNEAQLEKSRLLSDRFSAERPKGSFSTLEIQRTEQGDSAMYLCASSLEGGSSDTQYFGPGTRLTVL.

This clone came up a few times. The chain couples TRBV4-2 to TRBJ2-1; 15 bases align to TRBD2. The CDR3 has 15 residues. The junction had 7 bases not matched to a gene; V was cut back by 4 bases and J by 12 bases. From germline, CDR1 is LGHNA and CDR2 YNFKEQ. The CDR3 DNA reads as TGTGCCAGCAGCCTCTGGACTAGCGGGAGGGGAACGCAGTTCTTC. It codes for CASSLWTSGRGTQFF.

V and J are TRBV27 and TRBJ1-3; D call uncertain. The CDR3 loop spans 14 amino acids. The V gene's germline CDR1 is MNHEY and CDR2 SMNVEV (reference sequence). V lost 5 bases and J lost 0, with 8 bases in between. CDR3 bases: TGTGCCAGCAGTGCACAGATCTCTGGAAACACCATATATTTT. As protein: CASSAQISGNTIYF.

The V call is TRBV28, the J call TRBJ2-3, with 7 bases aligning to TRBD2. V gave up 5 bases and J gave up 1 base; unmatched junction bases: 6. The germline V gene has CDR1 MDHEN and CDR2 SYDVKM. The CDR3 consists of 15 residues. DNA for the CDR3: TGTGCCAGCAGTCCCTACCTAGCGGGCACAGATACGCAGTATTTT. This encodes CASSPYLAGTDTQYF.

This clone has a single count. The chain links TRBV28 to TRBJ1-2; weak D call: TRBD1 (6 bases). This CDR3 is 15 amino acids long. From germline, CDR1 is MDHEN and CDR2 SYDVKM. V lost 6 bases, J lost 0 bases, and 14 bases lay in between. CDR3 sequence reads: CASSSRQVPNYGYTF. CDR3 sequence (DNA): TGTGCCAGCAGCTCTCGACAGGTGCCTAACTATGGCTACACCTTC.

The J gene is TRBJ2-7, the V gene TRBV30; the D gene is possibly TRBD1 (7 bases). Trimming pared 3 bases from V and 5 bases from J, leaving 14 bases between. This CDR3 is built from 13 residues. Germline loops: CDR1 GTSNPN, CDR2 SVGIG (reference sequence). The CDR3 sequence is CAWSRGAVDEQYF. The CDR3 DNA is TGTGCCTGGAGCAGGGGGGCGGTTGACGAGCAGTACTTC. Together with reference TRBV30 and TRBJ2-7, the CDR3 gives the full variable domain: SQTIHQWPATLVQPVGSPLSLECTVEGTSNPNLYWYRQAAGRGLQLLFYSVGIGQISSEVPQNLSASRPQDRQFILSSKKLLLSDSGFYLCAWSRGAVDEQYFGPGTRLTVT.

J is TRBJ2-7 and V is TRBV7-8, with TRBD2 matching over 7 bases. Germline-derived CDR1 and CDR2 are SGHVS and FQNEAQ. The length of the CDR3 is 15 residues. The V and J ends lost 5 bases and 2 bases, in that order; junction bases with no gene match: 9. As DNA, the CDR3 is TGTGCCAGCAGCCCGCTGTCGGGGGGACCCTACGAGCAGTACTTC. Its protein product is CASSPLSGGPYEQYF.

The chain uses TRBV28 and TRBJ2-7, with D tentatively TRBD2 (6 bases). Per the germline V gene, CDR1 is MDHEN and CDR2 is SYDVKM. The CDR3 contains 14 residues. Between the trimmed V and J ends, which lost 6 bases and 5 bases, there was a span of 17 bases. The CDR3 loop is CASSSVEGRNEQYF. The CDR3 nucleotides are TGTGCCAGCAGCTCCGTGGAGGGCCGGAACGAGCAGTACTTC.

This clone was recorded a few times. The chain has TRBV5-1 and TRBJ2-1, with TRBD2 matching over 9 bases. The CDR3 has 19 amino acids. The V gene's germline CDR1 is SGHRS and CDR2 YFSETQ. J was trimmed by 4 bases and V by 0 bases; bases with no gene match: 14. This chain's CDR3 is CASSLVSGGGRGIYNEQFF. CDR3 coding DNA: TGCGCCAGCAGCTTGGTTTCCGGTGGCGGGAGGGGGATATACAATGAGCAGTTCTTC.

The DNA for the CDR3 is TGTGCCGGTGACAGGGGGCCTTCACCCCTCCACTTT. It translates to CAGDRGPSPLHF. The chain employs TRBV2 and TRBJ1-6; 10 bases fit TRBD1. The junction had 4 bases not matched to a gene; V was cut back by 11 bases and J by 9 bases. This CDR3 contains 12 residues. Germline V CDR1 and CDR2: SNHLY, FYNNEI.

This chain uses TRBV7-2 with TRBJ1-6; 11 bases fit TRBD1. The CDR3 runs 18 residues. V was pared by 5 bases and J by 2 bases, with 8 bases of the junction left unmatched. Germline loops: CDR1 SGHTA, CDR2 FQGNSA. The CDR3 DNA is TGTGCCAGCAGCCCAAAAGGGACAGGGGGACCCTATAATTCACCCCTCCACTTT. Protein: CASSPKGTGGPYNSPLHF. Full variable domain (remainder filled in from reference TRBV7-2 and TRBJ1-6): GAGVSQSPSNKVTEKGKDVELRCDPISGHTALYWYRQSLGQGLEFLIYFQGNSAPDKSGLPSDRFSAERTGGSVSTLTIQRTQQEDSAVYLCASSPKGTGGPYNSPLHFGNGTRLTVT.

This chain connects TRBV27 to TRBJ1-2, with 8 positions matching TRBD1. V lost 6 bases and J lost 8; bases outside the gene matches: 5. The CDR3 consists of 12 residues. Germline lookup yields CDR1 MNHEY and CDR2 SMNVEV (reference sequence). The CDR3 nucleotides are TGTGCCAGCAGCGGACAGGGAAACGGCTACACCTTC. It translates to CASSGQGNGYTF.

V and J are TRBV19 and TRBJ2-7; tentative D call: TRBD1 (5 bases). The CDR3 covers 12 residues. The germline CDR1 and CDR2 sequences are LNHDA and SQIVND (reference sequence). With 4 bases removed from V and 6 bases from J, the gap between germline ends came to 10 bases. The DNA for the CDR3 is TGTGCCAGTAGTAGCAGGGCCGGCGAGCAGTACTTC. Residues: CASSSRAGEQYF.